This TCR beta chain is drawn from a study of shared clonotypes between healthy human individuals. Study summary: The plates for each donor numbered three CD4 naive, three CD4 memory, two CD8 naive and one CD8 memory. Study-level points and caveats: Lower generation probabilities were found for non-shared clonotypes than for those shared by all four donors. Across subsets, estimated richness was generally greater for naive than for memory populations.

Comments on this clone: As yet, its antigen is unknown.

Sequencing was at deep level. Only in-frame clones appear in the TCRdb table, and some are missing; sequencing was by immunoSEQ multiplex PCR. The sample records hundreds of thousands of clones, 90% to 97% being singletons. The V and J ends lost 6 bases and 5 bases respectively, with 13 bases between them. Germline values: CDR1 MGHRA, CDR2 YSYEKL. This CDR3 region has 13 residues. Naive CD8 cells lacked CD45RO and underwent positive selection for CCR7, leaving out terminally differentiated effector memory CD45RA+ cells. This receptor was taken from a woman in her twenties or thirties in good health. The gene calls are TRBV4-1 and TRBJ2-5; D is unresolved. The sample consisted of naive CD8+ T cells sorted from blood. CDR3 sequence reads: CASSPWGMETQYF. The CDR3 coding sequence is TGCGCCAGCAGTCCGTGGGGTATGGAGACCCAGTACTTC.